The text below deals with one TCR beta chain. Its antigen is as yet unknown. The data were obtained in a study of T cell responses to AZD1222 COVID-19 vaccine. Some clones are missing from TCRdb's copy, which holds only in-frame ones; the method was immunoSEQ multiplex PCR. This table holds roughly 81,000 clones, approximately 86% found once. Regarding the study as a whole: Dominant at 160-218 and 743-854, vaccine-associated CD4 TCRs also spanned spike. Possibly, clonal diversity was underestimated; donors were largely white British and included more females. Close to half of all spike-specific TCRs reportedly target regions of the variants that are unmutated.

The germline V gene has CDR1 SQVTM and CDR2 ANQGSEA. V shed 4 bases and J shed 5 bases, with 14 bases lying between them. The CDR3 extends over 13 amino acids. The sample in question was peripheral blood, obtained on day 0 of AZD1222 vaccination. The receptor comes from an adult in good health. The chain is built from TRBV29-1 and TRBJ2-5; D possibly corresponds to TRBD2 (7 bases). This CDR3 is CSVGQAGRETQYF. CDR3 DNA sequence: TGCAGCGTTGGACAGGCCGGGAGGGAGACCCAGTACTTC.